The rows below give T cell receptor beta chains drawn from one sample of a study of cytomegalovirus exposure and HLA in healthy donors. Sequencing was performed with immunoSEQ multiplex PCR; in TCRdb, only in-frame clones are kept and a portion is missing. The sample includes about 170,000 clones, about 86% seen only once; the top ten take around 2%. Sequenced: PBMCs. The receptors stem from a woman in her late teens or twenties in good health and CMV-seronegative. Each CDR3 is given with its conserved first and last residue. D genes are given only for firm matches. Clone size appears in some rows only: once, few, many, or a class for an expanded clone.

TGTGCCAGCAGCCAGACTCAGATCTATGGCTACACCTTC CASSQTQIYGYTF TRBV6-6 NA TRBJ1-2 NA
TGTGCCAGCAGCTTAAGCGGGGGGCAAGACAATGAGCAGTTCTTC CASSLSGGQDNEQFF TRBV14 NA TRBJ2-1 TRBD2
TGTGCCAGCAGTGATTCCCTCCGTGACAGGGGGGAGACCCAGTACTTC CASSDSLRDRGETQYF TRBV25-1 NA TRBJ2-5 TRBD1
TGTGCCAGCAGCGCCGGACGGACAGCTGAGCAGTACTTC CASSAGRTAEQYF TRBV5-6 NA TRBJ2-7 NA
TGTGCCAGCAGTTCCGGACAGCCGAACACTGAAGCTTTCTTT CASSSGQPNTEAFF TRBV6-5 NA TRBJ1-1 NA
TGTGCCAGCAGTGTAGGGGACTCTGGGGCCAACGTCCTGACTTTC CASSVGDSGANVLTF TRBV2 NA TRBJ2-6 NA
TGTGCCAGCAGTGTGGGGAGAGAGAATCCCCTCTACGAGCAGTACTTC CASSVGRENPLYEQYF TRBV6-1 NA TRBJ2-7 NA
TGTGCCAGCAGTCGGGGACTAGCGGGAGCTTATGAGCAGTTCTTC CASSRGLAGAYEQFF TRBV28 NA TRBJ2-1 TRBD2
TGTGCCAGCAGCCCTGGACAGGGGGCGGGCGAGCAGTACTTC CASSPGQGAGEQYF TRBV11-3 few TRBJ2-7 TRBD1
TGTGCCAGCTCACCCCGGGACAGTTCCTACGAGCAGTACTTC CASSPRDSSYEQYF TRBV18 NA TRBJ2-7 TRBD1
TGTGCCAGCAGCAAAGAGAGTGCGCGGGATGAAAAACTGTTTTTT CASSKESARDEKLFF TRBV21-1 NA TRBJ1-4 NA
TGCAGCGTTGGACAGGGAAACTATGGCTACACCTTC CSVGQGNYGYTF TRBV29-1 few TRBJ1-2 TRBD1
TGTGCCAGCAGTGCGGGCCGGACCCTCCCTAAACTGTTTTTT CASSAGRTLPKLFF TRBV27 NA TRBJ1-4 NA
TGTGCCAGTAGTATAGGCGGCAGGGTGAATTCACCCCTCCACTTT CASSIGGRVNSPLHF TRBV19 NA TRBJ1-6 NA
TGTGCCTGGGGGGAGGACCTCCGCGGTGGCTACACCTTC CAWGEDLRGGYTF TRBV30 NA TRBJ1-2 NA
TGCGCCAGCAGGATGGTGTACCGGGGGAATAATTCACCCCTCCACTTT CASRMVYRGNNSPLHF TRBV5-1 NA TRBJ1-6 NA
TGTGCCAGCAGCTTGGGACTAGCGGGAGGAAAGAACAATGAGCAGTTCTTC CASSLGLAGGKNNEQFF TRBV13 NA TRBJ2-1 TRBD2
TGTGCCAGCAGTGTCCGGTCACCCCCCCTCCCTAACTATGGCTACACCTTC CASSVRSPPLPNYGYTF TRBV6-1 once TRBJ1-2 NA
TGTGCCAGCAGCGATAGGACAGAAGCTTTCTTT CASSDRTEAFF TRBV6-5 NA TRBJ1-1 NA
TGTGCCAGCAGAATGGAGCTTACCATGAATGAGCAGTTCTTC CASRMELTMNEQFF TRBV2 NA TRBJ2-1 NA
TGTGCCAGCAGCTTAGTCTTGCGGGCTAATGAAAAACTGTTTTTT CASSLVLRANEKLFF TRBV7-6 NA TRBJ1-4 NA
TGTGCCAGCAGCATTCGGGACTACCTCTCCTACGAGCAGTACTTC CASSIRDYLSYEQYF TRBV7-8 NA TRBJ2-7 TRBD2
TGCGCCAGCAGTGAGTCTCTGACAGGGGGCGGTGGCTACACCTTC CASSESLTGGGGYTF TRBV10-2 NA TRBJ1-2 TRBD1
TGTGCCAGCAGTTTATACGAACCCAGGGGGAAGAACACTGAAGCTTTCTTT CASSLYEPRGKNTEAFF TRBV28 NA TRBJ1-1 TRBD1
TGTGCCAGCAGCAGTAGACAGGACGGCTACGAGCAGTACTTC CASSSRQDGYEQYF TRBV27 NA TRBJ2-7 NA
TGTGCCAGCAGTGAGCGCTCTGGGGCCAACGTCCTGACTTTC CASSERSGANVLTF TRBV2 NA TRBJ2-6 NA
TGTGCCAGCAGCGATCTCTCGGGACAGAAGATTTATGGCTACACCTTC CASSDLSGQKIYGYTF TRBV7-9 NA TRBJ1-2 TRBD1
TGTGCCAGCAGACCTGGGCCCGGGGCTGAAGCTTTCTTT CASRPGPGAEAFF TRBV7-9 NA TRBJ1-1 NA
TGCAGTGCCTCCGACTACTACGAGCAGTACTTC CSASDYYEQYF TRBV20-1 once TRBJ2-7 NA
TGTGCCAGCAGTGTTCCAGGGAGGCCGAACACTGAAGCTTTCTTT CASSVPGRPNTEAFF TRBV6-1 NA TRBJ1-1 NA
TGTGCCAGCAGCTTAGCCGGGGTAGCGGGAGATCCCTACGAGCAGTACTTC CASSLAGVAGDPYEQYF TRBV7-2 NA TRBJ2-7 TRBD2
TGTGCCAGCAGATTTAATGGGGAGGACACTGAAGCTTTCTTT CASRFNGEDTEAFF TRBV6-5 NA TRBJ1-1 NA
TGCGCCAGCAGCCCCAAACAGGGGGGAACTGAAGCTTTCTTT CASSPKQGGTEAFF TRBV4-3 NA TRBJ1-1 TRBD1
TGTGCCAGCAGCTTGTCGTGGCCTGATCAGTACTTC CASSLSWPDQYF TRBV7-9 once TRBJ2-7 NA
TGTGCCAGCAGCCTGCTAGTGGAGCAGCCCCAGCATTTT CASSLLVEQPQHF TRBV7-2 NA TRBJ1-5 NA
TGTGCCAGCAGCGTTGGGGGGGTAAATGGAGAGACCCAGTACTTC CASSVGGVNGETQYF TRBV9 NA TRBJ2-5 TRBD2
TGTGCCAGCAGTGAAACCGGACAGGGGACGAGGACAGATACGCAGTATTTT CASSETGQGTRTDTQYF TRBV2 NA TRBJ2-3 TRBD1
TGTGCCAGCAGCTCTATTGCAAGGGGGCACCTCTCCTACAATGAGCAGTTCTTC CASSSIARGHLSYNEQFF TRBV5-5 once TRBJ2-1 TRBD1
TGTGCCAGCAGCGATGGAGTGACTGGAAACACCATATATTTT CASSDGVTGNTIYF TRBV9 NA TRBJ1-3 NA
TGTGCCAGCAGTGAAGCGCAGGACGAGCAGTACTTC CASSEAQDEQYF TRBV6-1 NA TRBJ2-7 NA